These 11 T cell receptor beta chains came from one sample sequenced in a study of T cells after yellow fever vaccination. TCRdb reprocessed the 5' RACE reads with MiXCR, giving one entry per CDR3 protein. The repertoire includes under 700,000 distinct CDR3 sequences, less than 20% of them detected once, and 17% sits in the top ten. Here the sequenced sample was PBMCs, taken more than 4 days after the first yellow fever vaccination. These receptors originate from a man aged 18 to 29 who received the YFV17D yellow fever vaccine.

This clonotype was counted between two and nine times. The chain recombines TRBV6-2 or TRBV6-3 with TRBJ2-5; 7 positions match TRBD2. CDR1 is MNHEY, CDR2 SVGEGT, per germline. V dropped 5 bases and J dropped 5; count of bases not matched to a gene: 11. This CDR3 has 15 amino acids. The CDR3 nucleotides are TGTGCCAGCAGTGCCTACGGCGCGGGGGTGGAGACCCAGTACTTC. Its translation: CASSAYGAGVETQYF.

The chain joins TRBV10-3 to TRBJ2-7; D might be TRBD1 or TRBD2, each matching 5 bases. Germline CDR1 reads ENHRY; CDR2 reads SYGVKD. The V end lost 8 bases, the J end lost 8 bases, and 19 bases lay between the germline ends. This CDR3 spans 13 amino acids. CDR3 amino acids: CAIGGPQRLKQYF. The CDR3 nucleotides are TGTGCCATCGGGGGACCACAGCGGCTCAAGCAGTACTTC.

This clonotype was seen more than once but under ten times. This chain uses TRBV5-1 with TRBJ1-2; D perhaps matches TRBD1 (5 bases). The CDR3 is made up of 15 amino acids. The V gene lost 0 bases and the J gene lost 7 bases, with 16 bases spanning the gap. Looked up from germline, CDR1 is SGHRS and CDR2 is YFSETQ. The CDR3 protein is CASSLAQGPPGGYTF. DNA for the CDR3: TGCGCCAGCAGCTTGGCCCAGGGCCCGCCGGGTGGCTACACCTTC.

This clonotype was seen many times. The chain uses TRBV5-1 and TRBJ2-2; the D gene is possibly TRBD1 (6 bases). This CDR3 spans 16 amino acids. The germline V gene encodes CDR1 SGHRS and CDR2 YFSETQ. V was shortened by 0 bases and J by 1 base, with 10 bases between the two germline ends. As DNA, the CDR3 is TGCGCCAGCAGCTTGGATGGACAGTTGAACACCGGGGAGCTGTTTTTT. Its protein is CASSLDGQLNTGELFF.

This clonotype appeared a few times. The chain links TRBV4-1 to TRBJ2-5; 8 nucleotides align to TRBD2. CDR3 size: 18 residues. From germline, CDR1 is MGHRA and CDR2 YSYEKL. V gave up 1 base and J gave up 4 bases; unmatched junction bases: 14. CDR3: CASSQGVQRGYHRETQYF. For the CDR3, the DNA is TGCGCCAGCAGCCAAGGGGTACAGCGGGGGTATCATAGAGAGACCCAGTACTTC.

The chain couples TRBV18 to TRBJ2-5; D is undetermined. This CDR3 is 13 amino acids long. Trimming stripped 5 bases from V and 3 bases from J, with 10 bases between. Per germline, CDR1 KGHSH and CDR2 LQKENI. The CDR3 sequence is CASSVNSEETQYF. Here the CDR3 DNA reads TGTGCCAGCTCAGTCAACTCCGAAGAGACCCAGTACTTC. Full variable domain (outside the CDR3, taken from reference TRBV18 and TRBJ2-5): NAGVMQNPRHLVRRRGQEARLRCSPMKGHSHVYWYRQLPEEGLKFMVYLQKENIIDESGMPKERFSAEFPKEGPSILRIQQVVRGDSAAYFCASSVNSEETQYFGPGTRLLVL.

The chain joins TRBV4-1 to TRBJ2-2, with D perhaps matching TRBD2 (6 bases). The CDR3 runs to 16 residues. V was clipped by 0 bases and J by 5 bases, with 13 bases between them. The germline CDR1 and CDR2 sequences are MGHRA and YSYEKL. Written as DNA, the CDR3 is TGCGCCAGCAGCCAAGAGGGGGGTAGTATTACCGGGGAGCTGTTTTTT. It specifies CASSQEGGSITGELFF.

This clonotype was detected ten times or more. V and J are TRBV20-1 and TRBJ1-4, with a possible D match to TRBD1 (5 bases). Germline V gene lookup returns CDR1 DFQATT and CDR2 SNEGSKA (reference sequence). This CDR3 is 14 amino acids long. V dropped 6 bases and J dropped 0 bases, with 11 bases sitting between them. CDR3 nucleotide sequence: TGCAGTGCCCGGGGCGGTGCAACTAATGAAAAACTGTTTTTT. Translated: CSARGGATNEKLFF.

This clonotype was found a few times. The chain is built from TRBV20-1 and TRBJ2-3; tentative D call: TRBD2 (5 bases). The CDR3 length is 14 residues. CDR1 and CDR2 (germline): DFQATT, SNEGSKA (reference sequence). V dropped 0 bases and J dropped 6 bases, with 13 bases sitting between them. For the CDR3, the DNA is TGCAGTGCTAGAGAGGGGTTAGCGTCGGATACGCAGTATTTT. It translates to CSAREGLASDTQYF.

The J gene is TRBJ1-1, the V gene TRBV10-3; possible D gene TRBD1, 5 bases. The V gene's germline CDR1 is ENHRY and CDR2 SYGVKD. The CDR3 is 14 amino acids. V was cut by 4 bases and J by 1 base, with 10 bases left in between. The CDR3: CAISVLGPNTEAFF. The CDR3 nucleotides read TGTGCCATCAGTGTACTGGGACCGAACACTGAAGCTTTCTTT.

This clonotype was counted a few times. This sequence joins TRBV7-8 and TRBJ2-5; no definite D call. This CDR3 is built from 13 residues. Trimming took off 1 base at V and 3 bases at J, with 6 bases between the two ends. Germline CDR1 is SGHVS and CDR2 is FQNEAQ. CDR3 nucleotides: TGTGCCAGCAGCTTAGACGGAAAAGAGACCCAGTACTTC. Translation gives CASSLDGKETQYF.